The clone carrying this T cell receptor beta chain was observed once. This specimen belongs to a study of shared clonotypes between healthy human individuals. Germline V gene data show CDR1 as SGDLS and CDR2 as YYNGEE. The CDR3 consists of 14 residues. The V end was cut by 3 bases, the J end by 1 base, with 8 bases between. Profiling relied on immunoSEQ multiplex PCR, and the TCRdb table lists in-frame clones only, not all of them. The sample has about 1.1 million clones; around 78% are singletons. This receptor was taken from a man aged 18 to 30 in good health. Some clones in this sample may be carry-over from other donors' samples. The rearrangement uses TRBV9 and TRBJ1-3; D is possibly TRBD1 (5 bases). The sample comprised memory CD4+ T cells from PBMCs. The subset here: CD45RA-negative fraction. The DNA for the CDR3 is TGTGCCAGCAGCGGCGGGGGTTCTGGAAACACCATATATTTT. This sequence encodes CASSGGGSGNTIYF.